This passage covers 17 T cell receptor beta chains from one sample sequenced in a study of blood T cell repertoires in COVID-19. Repertoires were generated with immunoSEQ multiplex PCR, while TCRdb's copy carries only in-frame clones and drops some. The table shows about 44,000 clones, with about 90% occurring only once. Input material: peripheral blood. These receptors originate from a human donor in a cohort sampled during active COVID-19.

This chain connects TRBV7-9 to TRBJ2-1; possible D gene TRBD2, 6 bases. Per germline, CDR1 SEHNR and CDR2 FQNEAQ (reference sequence). Deletions cut 5 bases from V and 5 bases from J, with 16 bases between. The length of the CDR3 is 15 residues. The CDR3 DNA sequence: TGTGCCAGCAGCCCCCACTCGGGGGTGCACAATGAGCAGTTCTTC. Its translation is CASSPHSGVHNEQFF. Filled out from reference TRBV7-9 and TRBJ2-1, the complete variable domain reads DTGVSQNPRHKITKRGQNVTFRCDPISEHNRLYWYRQTLGQGPEFLTYFQNEAQLEKSRLLSDRFSAERPKGSFSTLEIQRTEQGDSAMYLCASSPHSGVHNEQFFGPGTRLTVL.

This rearrangement joins TRBV10-3 to TRBJ2-2; D might be TRBD2 (8 bases). This CDR3 has 16 residues. V was clipped by 8 bases and J by 4 bases, with 20 bases between them. Germline lookup yields CDR1 ENHRY and CDR2 SYGVKD. The CDR3 is CAISGGADRATGELFF. The DNA for the CDR3 is TGTGCCATCTCCGGGGGGGCTGACAGGGCCACCGGGGAGCTGTTTTTT.

This chain connects TRBV30 to TRBJ1-5; D perhaps matches TRBD1 (5 bases). The CDR3 is made up of 13 amino acids. The germline V and J ends were trimmed by 2 bases and 4 bases, with 9 bases remaining between them. Germline V gene sequence: CDR1 GTSNPN, CDR2 SVGIG (reference sequence). Here the CDR3 reads CAWSLQENQPQHF. The CDR3 nucleotides read TGTGCCTGGAGTCTACAGGAGAATCAGCCCCAGCATTTT.

The chain uses TRBV24-1 and TRBJ2-1; 10 nucleotides agree with TRBD2. V lost 4 bases and J lost 7; bases outside the gene matches: 12. The CDR3 is 17 amino acids. Germline V gene sequence: CDR1 KGHDR, CDR2 SFDVKD. CDR3 in amino acids: CATSELKTGTSVNEQFF. Written as DNA, the CDR3 is TGTGCCACCAGTGAGCTAAAAACCGGGACTAGCGTTAATGAGCAGTTCTTC.

This sequence joins TRBV10-3 and TRBJ2-7; D may be TRBD2 (7 bases). Germline CDR1 is ENHRY and CDR2 is SYGVKD. The CDR3 is 15 amino acids. Trimming removed 3 bases at V and 3 bases at J, with 15 bases between. CDR3 sequence reads: CAISDRGGLSYEQYF. In DNA, the CDR3 is TGTGCCATCAGTGATAGGGGGGGCTTAAGCTACGAGCAGTACTTC.

The V and J genes are TRBV7-6 and TRBJ2-7; 7 nucleotides line up with TRBD1. Trimming at V came to 6 bases and at J to 5 bases, leaving 7 bases not matched to a gene. The CDR3 loop spans 13 amino acids. Germline V lookup: CDR1 SGHVS, CDR2 FNYEAQ. This CDR3 reads CASSRDRVHEQYF. CDR3 sequence (DNA): TGTGCCAGCAGTCGAGACAGGGTCCACGAGCAGTACTTC.

J is TRBJ2-3 and V is TRBV19, with TRBD2 identical over 10 bases. Looked up from germline, CDR1 is LNHDA and CDR2 is SQIVND (reference sequence). With 5 bases clipped from V and 7 bases from J, the junction kept 3 bases outside the gene matches. The CDR3 runs 13 residues. The CDR3 here is CASSERGGNTQYF. CDR3 in DNA: TGTGCCAGTAGTGAGCGGGGGGGTAATACGCAGTATTTT.

The chain employs TRBV12-3 or TRBV12-4 and TRBJ1-2; 9 nucleotides agree with TRBD1. The CDR3 runs 13 residues. Trimming at V came to 6 bases and at J to 8 bases, leaving 7 bases not matched to a gene. CDR3 amino acids: CASSAGQGGGYTF. As DNA, the CDR3 is TGTGCCAGCAGCGCGGGACAGGGTGGCGGCTACACCTTC.

This chain joins TRBV18 and TRBJ1-3, with D uncertain. The CDR3 totals 16 residues. Trimming left V 5 bases short and J 2 bases short, with 16 bases between. Germline CDR1 is KGHSH and CDR2 is LQKENI. The CDR3 DNA reads TGTGCCAGCTCAGGAAACGGGGTCAAAGCTGGAAACACCATATATTTT. As protein: CASSGNGVKAGNTIYF.

This chain links TRBV7-9 with TRBJ1-1, with D unresolved. V lost 1 base and J lost 5, with 11 bases in between. Looked up from germline, CDR1 is SEHNR and CDR2 is FQNEAQ (reference sequence). CDR3 size: 14 residues. CDR3 residues: CASSLGSQDTEAFF. The CDR3 DNA is TGTGCCAGCAGCTTAGGCTCCCAGGATACTGAAGCTTTCTTT. Combining the CDR3 with reference TRBV7-9 and TRBJ1-1 gives the whole variable domain DTGVSQNPRHKITKRGQNVTFRCDPISEHNRLYWYRQTLGQGPEFLTYFQNEAQLEKSRLLSDRFSAERPKGSFSTLEIQRTEQGDSAMYLCASSLGSQDTEAFFGQGTRLTVV.

The V and J genes are TRBV28 and TRBJ2-1; 10 bases are shared with TRBD2. Looked up from germline, CDR1 is MDHEN and CDR2 is SYDVKM. The CDR3 consists of 16 residues. V lost 6 bases and J lost 1; bases outside the gene matches: 6. The CDR3 DNA is TGTGCCAGCAGCCACTCGACTAGCGGGTCCTACAATGAGCAGTTCTTC. Its protein product is CASSHSTSGSYNEQFF.

This clone has only a few counts. The CDR3 bases are TGTGCCAGCAGCGGGACAGGAGAAGGCTACACCTTC. Protein sequence: CASSGTGEGYTF. V is TRBV6-5 and J is TRBJ1-2, with 8 bases lining up with TRBD1. V gave up 6 bases and J gave up 8 bases; unmatched junction bases: 5. The CDR3 is 12 amino acids. CDR1 and CDR2 from the germline V gene are MNHEY and SVGAGI.

The rearrangement uses TRBV7-2 and TRBJ2-2; 7 nucleotides align to TRBD2. The V gene end was trimmed by 7 bases and the J gene end by 8 bases; junction bases not matched to a gene: 16. The CDR3 is made up of 16 amino acids. The V gene's germline CDR1 is SGHTA and CDR2 FQGNSA. CDR3: CASTLSGTTYVGELFF. DNA of the CDR3: TGTGCCAGCACTCTTTCAGGGACTACCTACGTTGGGGAGCTGTTTTTT.

The chain uses TRBV5-3 and TRBJ1-2; no definite D call. TRBV5-3 is annotated as an ORF whose role is uncertain. This CDR3 region has 14 residues. The ends were cut back, 2 bases at V and 8 bases at J, with 16 bases in the middle. CDR3 protein: CARSFLGVIWGYTF. The CDR3 DNA reads as TGTGCCAGAAGCTTCCTCGGGGTGATATGGGGCTACACCTTC.

V and J are TRBV13 and TRBJ1-6; D is possibly TRBD1 (6 bases). This CDR3 is 18 amino acids long. Trimming removed 11 bases from V and 4 bases from J, with 27 bases in between. Germline V gene lookup returns CDR1 PRHDT and CDR2 FYEKMQ (reference sequence). CDR3 region: CASQGTITRDKYNSPLHF. The CDR3 nucleotides are TGTGCCTCTCAGGGAACCATTACCCGGGACAAATATAATTCACCCCTCCACTTT.

V gene TRBV7-9 combines with J gene TRBJ1-1, with 7 nucleotides matching TRBD1. The germline V gene has CDR1 SEHNR and CDR2 FQNEAQ (reference sequence). The CDR3 length is 15 residues. V lost 5 bases, J lost 3 bases, and 9 bases stayed unmatched. The CDR3 loop reads CASSQNRGLYTEAFF. The CDR3 coding sequence is TGTGCCAGCAGCCAAAACAGGGGATTGTACACTGAAGCTTTCTTT.

The genes are TRBV11-2 and TRBJ2-5, with 9 bases fitting TRBD1. After removal of 4 bases from V and 10 bases from J, the junction contained 7 bases not matched to a gene. The CDR3 contains 13 residues. Germline CDR1 SGHAT, CDR2 FQNNGV. CDR3 sequence: CASSSRQGGDQYF. As DNA, the CDR3 is TGTGCCAGCAGCTCCAGACAGGGGGGGGACCAGTACTTC.